This entry describes one TCR beta chain. Its specificity is not known. This specimen belongs to a study of beta chain features in type 1 diabetes. Reverse transcribing all isolated RNA meant expressed TCRB transcripts were sequenced. Here immunoSEQ multiplex PCR was the method, and the copy in TCRdb shows in-frame clones only, minus some. The sample lists 600,000 to 700,000 clones, 9.5% to 15% occurring once. Findings and limits, study-wide: Significant though moderate, a shortening of TCRB CDR3s appeared in all four CD4+ subsets of Type 1 diabetes patients.

The origin of this receptor is a man aged 30-40 years with type 1 diabetes. Sequences were obtained from naive CD4+ T cells from blood.

CDR3 in amino acids: CASSWGGTPPTYEQYF. The CDR3 nucleotides read TGCGCCAGCAGCTGGGGCGGGACGCCCCCCACCTACGAGCAGTACTTC. The rearrangement links TRBV5-1 to TRBJ2-7, with D possibly matching TRBD2 (6 bases). Per the germline V gene, CDR1 is SGHRS and CDR2 is YFSETQ. Deletions cut 3 bases from V and 2 bases from J, with 18 bases between. The length of the CDR3 is 16 residues.